The 10 T cell receptor beta chains reported below all come from one sample, sequenced in a study of T cell repertoires in cytomegalovirus infection. Their target antigens are unknown. TCRdb independently ran MiXCR on the reads; one entry per CDR3 protein. The sample shows roughly 860,000 distinct CDR3 sequences, 32% of them seen only once. Sequencing used cultured CD8+ T cells from PBMCs, obtained from culture after CMV antigen stimulation. The receptors shown here come from a human donor in good health (CMV status not recorded). Some clones in this sample may be carry-over from other donors' samples.

V and J are TRBV2 and TRBJ2-5; the D gene is possibly TRBD1 (5 bases). Germline lookup yields CDR1 SNHLY and CDR2 FYNNEI. This CDR3 contains 15 residues. V was cut by 3 bases and J by 4 bases, with 15 bases left in between. CDR3 residues: CASSEGKGVAETQYF. The CDR3 region has the DNA TGTGCCAGCAGTGAGGGGAAAGGGGTAGCAGAGACCCAGTACTTC. The whole variable domain, remainder taken from reference TRBV2 and TRBJ2-5, is EPEVTQTPSHQVTQMGQEVILRCVPISNHLYFYWYRQILGQKVEFLVSFYNNEISEKSEIFDDQFSVERPDGSNFTLKIRSTKLEDSAMYFCASSEGKGVAETQYFGPGTRLLVL.

The chain links TRBV7-6 to TRBJ1-1; D might be TRBD1 (6 bases). The CDR3 is made up of 15 amino acids. Trimming took off 2 bases at V and 7 bases at J, with 17 bases between the two ends. Germline V gene data show CDR1 as SGHVS and CDR2 as FNYEAQ. DNA of the CDR3: TGTGCCAGCAGCTTATTGCGAGGGGGAGGGGATGAAGCTTTCTTT. Its translation is CASSLLRGGGDEAFF.

Comment on this clonotype: Given a much more abundant clone one base away, this may be a read error. The chain recombines TRBV7-2 with TRBJ2-1; unclear D gene. The CDR3 runs to 17 residues. The germline V gene has CDR1 SGHTA and CDR2 FQGNSA. CDR3 nucleotides: TGTGCCAGCAGCCCATATGGACCGGAGCACTCCTACAATGAGCTGTTCTTC. The encoded protein is CASSPYGPEHSYNELFF.

The V and J genes are TRBV9 and TRBJ1-2; D not resolved. Germline loops: CDR1 SGDLS, CDR2 YYNGEE. CDR3 size: 12 residues. The V end lost 3 bases, the J end lost 5 bases, and 8 bases lay between the germline ends. The CDR3 DNA sequence: TGTGCCAGCAGCGGGCCCCTTTATGGCTACACCTTC. This sequence encodes CASSGPLYGYTF. The entire variable domain, with the rest obtained from reference TRBV9 and TRBJ1-2, is as follows: DSGVTQTPKHLITATGQRVTLRCSPRSGDLSVYWYQQSLDQGLQFLIQYYNGEERAKGNILERFSAQQFPDLHSELNLSSLELGDSALYFCASSGPLYGYTFGSGTRLTVV.

At least ten counts were recorded for this clonotype. V gene TRBV7-9 combines with J gene TRBJ2-7; possible D gene TRBD2, 6 bases. V was shortened by 5 bases and J by 3 bases, with 11 bases between the two germline ends. Germline CDR1 is SEHNR and CDR2 is FQNEAQ (reference sequence). The CDR3 extends over 13 amino acids. Written as DNA, the CDR3 is TGTGCCAGCAGCCAGGACGGGAGCTACGAGCAGTACTTC. It encodes CASSQDGSYEQYF.

This clonotype was observed a handful of times. The chain combines TRBV4-2 with TRBJ2-4; possible D gene TRBD1, 5 bases. This CDR3 comprises 16 residues. CDR1 and CDR2 from the germline V gene are LGHNA and YNFKEQ. Deletions cut 3 bases from V and 1 base from J, with 13 bases between. CDR3 sequence (DNA): TGTGCCAGCAGCCAGGAACAGGCCGCCGCCAAAAACATTCAGTACTTC. Protein sequence: CASSQEQAAAKNIQYF.

V is TRBV13 and J is TRBJ1-1; 8 bases align to TRBD1. Germline CDR1 reads PRHDT; CDR2 reads FYEKMQ (reference sequence). CDR3 size: 13 residues. The J segment lost 5 bases and the V segment lost 5 bases, leaving 4 bases of the junction unmatched. The CDR3, as DNA: TGTGCCAGCAGCGGAAACAGGGGGACTGAAGCTTTCTTT. Its protein product is CASSGNRGTEAFF.

Details on this clonotype: It may be a read error: a sequence one base away is much more abundant. The chain uses TRBV7-2 and TRBJ1-5, with 7 bases matching TRBD1. The CDR3 spans 15 residues. The V gene's germline CDR1 is SGHTA and CDR2 FQGNSA. CDR3 amino acids: CASSFRGQRNQSQHF. DNA of the CDR3: TGTGCCAGCAGTTTTAGGGGACAGCGTAATCAGTCCCAGCATTTT.

The chain recombines TRBV6-5 with TRBJ1-2; D is uncertain. The CDR3 consists of 14 residues. Germline lookup yields CDR1 MNHEY and CDR2 SVGAGI. With 0 bases removed from V and 6 bases from J, the gap between germline ends came to 11 bases. The CDR3 DNA is TGTGCCAGCAGTTACTCAGGGCAGTTGGATGGCTACACCTTC. This codes for CASSYSGQLDGYTF.

The rearrangement uses TRBV5-4 and TRBJ1-6; D may be TRBD1 (5 bases). Trimming removed 2 bases from V and 12 bases from J, with 18 bases in between. The CDR3 length is 15 residues. Germline CDR1 reads SGHNT; CDR2 reads YYREEE (reference sequence). The CDR3 region is CASSFSREMGVPLHF. The CDR3 coding sequence is TGTGCCAGCAGCTTTTCCCGGGAAATGGGGGTACCCCTCCACTTT.